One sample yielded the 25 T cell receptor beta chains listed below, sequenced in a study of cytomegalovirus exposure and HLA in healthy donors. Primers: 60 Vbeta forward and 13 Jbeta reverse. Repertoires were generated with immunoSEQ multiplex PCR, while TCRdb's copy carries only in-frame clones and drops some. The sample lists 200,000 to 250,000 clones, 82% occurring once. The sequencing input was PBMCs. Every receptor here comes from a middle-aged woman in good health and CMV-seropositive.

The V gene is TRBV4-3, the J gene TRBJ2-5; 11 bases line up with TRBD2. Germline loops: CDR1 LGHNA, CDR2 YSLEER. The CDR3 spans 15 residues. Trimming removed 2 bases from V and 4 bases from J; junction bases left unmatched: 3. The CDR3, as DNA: TGCGCCAGCAGCCAACTGACTAGCGGGGTAGAGACCCAGTACTTC. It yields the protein CASSQLTSGVETQYF.

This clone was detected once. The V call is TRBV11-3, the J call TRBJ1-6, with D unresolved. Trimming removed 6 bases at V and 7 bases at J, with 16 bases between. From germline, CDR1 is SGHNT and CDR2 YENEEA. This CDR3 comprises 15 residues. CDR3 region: CASSQRTSQNSPLHF. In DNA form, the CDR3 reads TGTGCCAGCAGTCAAAGGACTTCTCAGAATTCACCCCTCCACTTT. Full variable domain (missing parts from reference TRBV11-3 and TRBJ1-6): EAGVVQSPRYKIIEKKQPVAFWCNPISGHNTLYWYLQNLGQGPELLIRYENEEAVDDSQLPKDRFSAERLKGVDSTLKIQPAELGDSAVYLCASSQRTSQNSPLHFGNGTRLTVT.

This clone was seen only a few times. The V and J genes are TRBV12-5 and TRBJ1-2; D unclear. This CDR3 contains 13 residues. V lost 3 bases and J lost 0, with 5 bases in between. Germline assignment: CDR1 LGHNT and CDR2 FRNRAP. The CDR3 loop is CASGLNTNYGYTF. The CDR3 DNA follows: TGTGCTAGTGGTTTAAACACTAACTATGGCTACACCTTC.

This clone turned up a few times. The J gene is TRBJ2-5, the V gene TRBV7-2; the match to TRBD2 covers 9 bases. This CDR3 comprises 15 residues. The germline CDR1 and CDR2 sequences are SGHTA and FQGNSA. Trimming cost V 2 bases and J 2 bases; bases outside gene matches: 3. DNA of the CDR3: TGTGCCAGCAGCTTAAAGAGCGGGGGGCAAGAGACCCAGTACTTC. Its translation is CASSLKSGGQETQYF.

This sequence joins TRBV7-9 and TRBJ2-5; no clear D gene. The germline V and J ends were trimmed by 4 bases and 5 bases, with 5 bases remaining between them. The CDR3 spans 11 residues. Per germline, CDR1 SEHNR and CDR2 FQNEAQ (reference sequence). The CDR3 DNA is TGTGCCAGCAGCTATCTGGAGACCCAGTACTTC. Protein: CASSYLETQYF.

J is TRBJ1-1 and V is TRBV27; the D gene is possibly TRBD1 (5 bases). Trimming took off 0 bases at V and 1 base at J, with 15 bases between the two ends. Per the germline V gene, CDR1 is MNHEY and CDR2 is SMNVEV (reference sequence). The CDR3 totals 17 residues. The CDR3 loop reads CASSLSGRDWANTEAFF. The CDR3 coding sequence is TGTGCCAGCAGTTTATCGGGGCGGGACTGGGCGAACACTGAAGCTTTCTTT.

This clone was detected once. CDR3 nucleotides: TGTGCCAGCGGAAAACCAACTAGTTCCGAGCAGTACTTC. Protein sequence: CASGKPTSSEQYF. The chain joins TRBV28 to TRBJ2-7, with D possibly being TRBD2 (5 bases). The CDR3 is 13 amino acids. The V gene lost 8 bases and the J gene lost 6 bases, with 17 bases spanning the gap. Germline CDR1 MDHEN, CDR2 SYDVKM.

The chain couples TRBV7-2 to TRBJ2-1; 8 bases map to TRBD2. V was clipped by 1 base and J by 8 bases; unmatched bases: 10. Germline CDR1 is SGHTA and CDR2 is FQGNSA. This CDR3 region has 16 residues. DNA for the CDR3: TGTGCCAGCAGCTTAGGTTCGGGAGGGGGGATGGATGAGCAGTTCTTC. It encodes CASSLGSGGGMDEQFF.

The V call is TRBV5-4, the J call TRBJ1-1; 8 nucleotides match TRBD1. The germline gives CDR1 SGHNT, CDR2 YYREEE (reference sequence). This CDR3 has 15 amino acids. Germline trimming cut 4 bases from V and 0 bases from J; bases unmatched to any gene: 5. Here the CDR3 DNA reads TGTGCCAGCAGCCCGGACAGGGCCATGAACACTGAAGCTTTCTTT. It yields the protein CASSPDRAMNTEAFF.

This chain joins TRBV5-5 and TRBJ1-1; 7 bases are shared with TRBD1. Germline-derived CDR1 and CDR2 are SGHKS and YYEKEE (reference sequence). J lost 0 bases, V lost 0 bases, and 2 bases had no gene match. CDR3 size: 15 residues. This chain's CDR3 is CASSLVGQMNTEAFF. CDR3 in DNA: TGTGCCAGCAGCTTGGTGGGACAGATGAACACTGAAGCTTTCTTT.

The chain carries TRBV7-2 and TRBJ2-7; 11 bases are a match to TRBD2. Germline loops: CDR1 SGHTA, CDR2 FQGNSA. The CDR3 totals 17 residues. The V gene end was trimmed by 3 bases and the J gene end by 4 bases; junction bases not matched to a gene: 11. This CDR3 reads CASSFLLAGVWWYEQYF. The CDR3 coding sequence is TGTGCCAGCAGCTTTTTACTAGCGGGAGTTTGGTGGTACGAGCAGTACTTC. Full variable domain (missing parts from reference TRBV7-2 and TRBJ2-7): GAGVSQSPSNKVTEKGKDVELRCDPISGHTALYWYRQSLGQGLEFLIYFQGNSAPDKSGLPSDRFSAERTGGSVSTLTIQRTQQEDSAVYLCASSFLLAGVWWYEQYFGPGTRLTVT.

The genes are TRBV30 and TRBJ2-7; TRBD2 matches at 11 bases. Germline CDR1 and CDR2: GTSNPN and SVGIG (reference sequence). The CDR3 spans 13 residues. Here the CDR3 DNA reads TGTGCGGCTAGCGGGAGGAGGTTCTACGAGCAGTACTTC. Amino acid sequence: CAASGRRFYEQYF. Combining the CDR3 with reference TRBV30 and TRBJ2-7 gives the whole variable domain SQTIHQWPATLVQPVGSPLSLECTVEGTSNPNLYWYRQAAGRGLQLLFYSVGIGQISSEVPQNLSASRPQDRQFILSSKKLLLSDSGFYLCAASGRRFYEQYFGPGTRLTVT.

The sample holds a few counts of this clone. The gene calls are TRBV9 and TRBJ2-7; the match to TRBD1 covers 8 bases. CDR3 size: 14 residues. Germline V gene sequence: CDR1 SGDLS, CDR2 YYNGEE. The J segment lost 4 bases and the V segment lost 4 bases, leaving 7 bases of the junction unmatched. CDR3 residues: CASSPRTGRYEQYF. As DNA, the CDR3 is TGTGCCAGCAGCCCAAGGACAGGGAGGTACGAGCAGTACTTC. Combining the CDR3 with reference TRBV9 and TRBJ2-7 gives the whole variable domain DSGVTQTPKHLITATGQRVTLRCSPRSGDLSVYWYQQSLDQGLQFLIQYYNGEERAKGNILERFSAQQFPDLHSELNLSSLELGDSALYFCASSPRTGRYEQYFGPGTRLTVT.

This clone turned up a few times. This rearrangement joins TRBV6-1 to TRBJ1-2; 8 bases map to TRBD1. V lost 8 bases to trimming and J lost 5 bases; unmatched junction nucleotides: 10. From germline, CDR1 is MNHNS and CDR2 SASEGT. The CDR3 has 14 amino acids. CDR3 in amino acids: CASGETGGAYGYTF. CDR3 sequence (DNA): TGTGCCAGCGGAGAAACAGGGGGGGCATATGGCTACACCTTC.

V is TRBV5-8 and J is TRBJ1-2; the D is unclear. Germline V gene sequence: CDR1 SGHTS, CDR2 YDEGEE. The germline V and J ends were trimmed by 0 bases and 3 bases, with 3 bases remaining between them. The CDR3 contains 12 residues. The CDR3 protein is CASSLGDYGYTF. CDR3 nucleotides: TGTGCCAGCAGCTTGGGAGACTATGGCTACACCTTC.

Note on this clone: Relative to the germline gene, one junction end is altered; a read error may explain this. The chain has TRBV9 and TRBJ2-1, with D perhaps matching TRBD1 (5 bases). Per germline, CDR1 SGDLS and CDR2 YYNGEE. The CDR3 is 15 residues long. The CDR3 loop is CAGSHQGSSYNEQFF. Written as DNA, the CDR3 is TGTGCCGGCAGCCACCAGGGAAGCTCCTACAATGAGCAGTTCTTC. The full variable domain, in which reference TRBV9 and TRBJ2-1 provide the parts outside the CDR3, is DSGVTQTPKHLITATGQRVTLRCSPRSGDLSVYWYQQSLDQGLQFLIQYYNGEERAKGNILERFSAQQFPDLHSELNLSSLELGDSALYFCAGSHQGSSYNEQFFGPGTRLTVL.

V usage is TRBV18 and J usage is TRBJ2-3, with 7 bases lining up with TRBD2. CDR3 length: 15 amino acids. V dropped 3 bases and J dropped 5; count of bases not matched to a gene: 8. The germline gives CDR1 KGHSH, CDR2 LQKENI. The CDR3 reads CASSPRGLGGDTQYF. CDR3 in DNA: TGTGCCAGCTCACCCCGAGGACTAGGTGGAGATACGCAGTATTTT.

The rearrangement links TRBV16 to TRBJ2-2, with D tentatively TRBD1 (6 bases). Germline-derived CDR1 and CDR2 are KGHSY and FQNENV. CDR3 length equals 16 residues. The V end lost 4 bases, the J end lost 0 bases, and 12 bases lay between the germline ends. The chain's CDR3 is CASSRRQVSNTGELFF. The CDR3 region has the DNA TGTGCCAGCAGCCGGCGACAGGTCTCGAACACCGGGGAGCTGTTTTTT.

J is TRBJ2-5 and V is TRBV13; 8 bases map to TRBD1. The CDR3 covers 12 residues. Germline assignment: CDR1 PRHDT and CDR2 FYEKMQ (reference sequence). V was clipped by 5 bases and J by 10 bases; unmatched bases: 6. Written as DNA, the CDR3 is TGTGCCAGCAGCCGGACAGGGAGGCTCCAGTACTTC. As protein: CASSRTGRLQYF. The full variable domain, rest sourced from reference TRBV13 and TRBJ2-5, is AAGVIQSPRHLIKEKRETATLKCYPIPRHDTVYWYQQGPGQDPQFLISFYEKMQSDKGSIPDRFSAQQFSDYHSELNMSSLELGDSALYFCASSRTGRLQYFGPGTRLLVL.

The CDR3 DNA reads TGTGCCAGCAGCATAGAAAGGACTAGCGGGGGGATATCCTACAATGAGCAGTTCTTC. It encodes CASSIERTSGGISYNEQFF. The chain couples TRBV7-3 to TRBJ2-1; 14 bases align to TRBD2. Losses at the gene ends were 5 bases for V and 1 base for J; bases not matched to a gene: 10. This CDR3 is built from 19 residues. Germline CDR1 reads SGHTA; CDR2 reads FQGTGA.

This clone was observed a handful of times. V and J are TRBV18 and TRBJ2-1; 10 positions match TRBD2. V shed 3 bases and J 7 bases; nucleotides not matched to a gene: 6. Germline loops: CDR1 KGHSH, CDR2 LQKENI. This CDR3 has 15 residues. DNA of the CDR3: TGTGCCAGCTCACCCATTAGCGGGAGGATGAATGAGCAGTTCTTC. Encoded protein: CASSPISGRMNEQFF.

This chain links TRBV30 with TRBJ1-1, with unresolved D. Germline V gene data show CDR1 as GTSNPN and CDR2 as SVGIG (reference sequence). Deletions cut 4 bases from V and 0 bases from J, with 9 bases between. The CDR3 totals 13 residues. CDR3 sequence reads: CAWTEQLNTEAFF. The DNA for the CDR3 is TGTGCCTGGACCGAACAGTTGAACACTGAAGCTTTCTTT. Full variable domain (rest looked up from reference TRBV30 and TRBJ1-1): SQTIHQWPATLVQPVGSPLSLECTVEGTSNPNLYWYRQAAGRGLQLLFYSVGIGQISSEVPQNLSASRPQDRQFILSSKKLLLSDSGFYLCAWTEQLNTEAFFGQGTRLTVV.

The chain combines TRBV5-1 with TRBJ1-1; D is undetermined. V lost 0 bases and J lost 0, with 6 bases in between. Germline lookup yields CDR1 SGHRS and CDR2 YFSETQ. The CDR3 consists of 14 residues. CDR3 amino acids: CASSLAAVNTEAFF. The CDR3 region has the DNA TGCGCCAGCAGCTTGGCGGCGGTGAACACTGAAGCTTTCTTT.

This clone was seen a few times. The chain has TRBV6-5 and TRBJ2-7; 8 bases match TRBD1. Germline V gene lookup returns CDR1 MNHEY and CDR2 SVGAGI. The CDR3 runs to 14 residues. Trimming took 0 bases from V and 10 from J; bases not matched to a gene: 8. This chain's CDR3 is CASSYSDRDRLQYF. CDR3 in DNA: TGTGCCAGCAGTTACTCCGACCGGGACAGGTTACAGTACTTC.

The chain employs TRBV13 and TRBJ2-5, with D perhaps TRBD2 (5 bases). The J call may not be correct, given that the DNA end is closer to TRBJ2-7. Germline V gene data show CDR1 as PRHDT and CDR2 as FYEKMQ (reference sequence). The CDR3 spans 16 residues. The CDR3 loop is CASSISVGIKGDEQYF. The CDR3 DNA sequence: TGTGCCAGCAGCATCTCGGTCGGGATCAAAGGAGACGAGCAGTACTTC.